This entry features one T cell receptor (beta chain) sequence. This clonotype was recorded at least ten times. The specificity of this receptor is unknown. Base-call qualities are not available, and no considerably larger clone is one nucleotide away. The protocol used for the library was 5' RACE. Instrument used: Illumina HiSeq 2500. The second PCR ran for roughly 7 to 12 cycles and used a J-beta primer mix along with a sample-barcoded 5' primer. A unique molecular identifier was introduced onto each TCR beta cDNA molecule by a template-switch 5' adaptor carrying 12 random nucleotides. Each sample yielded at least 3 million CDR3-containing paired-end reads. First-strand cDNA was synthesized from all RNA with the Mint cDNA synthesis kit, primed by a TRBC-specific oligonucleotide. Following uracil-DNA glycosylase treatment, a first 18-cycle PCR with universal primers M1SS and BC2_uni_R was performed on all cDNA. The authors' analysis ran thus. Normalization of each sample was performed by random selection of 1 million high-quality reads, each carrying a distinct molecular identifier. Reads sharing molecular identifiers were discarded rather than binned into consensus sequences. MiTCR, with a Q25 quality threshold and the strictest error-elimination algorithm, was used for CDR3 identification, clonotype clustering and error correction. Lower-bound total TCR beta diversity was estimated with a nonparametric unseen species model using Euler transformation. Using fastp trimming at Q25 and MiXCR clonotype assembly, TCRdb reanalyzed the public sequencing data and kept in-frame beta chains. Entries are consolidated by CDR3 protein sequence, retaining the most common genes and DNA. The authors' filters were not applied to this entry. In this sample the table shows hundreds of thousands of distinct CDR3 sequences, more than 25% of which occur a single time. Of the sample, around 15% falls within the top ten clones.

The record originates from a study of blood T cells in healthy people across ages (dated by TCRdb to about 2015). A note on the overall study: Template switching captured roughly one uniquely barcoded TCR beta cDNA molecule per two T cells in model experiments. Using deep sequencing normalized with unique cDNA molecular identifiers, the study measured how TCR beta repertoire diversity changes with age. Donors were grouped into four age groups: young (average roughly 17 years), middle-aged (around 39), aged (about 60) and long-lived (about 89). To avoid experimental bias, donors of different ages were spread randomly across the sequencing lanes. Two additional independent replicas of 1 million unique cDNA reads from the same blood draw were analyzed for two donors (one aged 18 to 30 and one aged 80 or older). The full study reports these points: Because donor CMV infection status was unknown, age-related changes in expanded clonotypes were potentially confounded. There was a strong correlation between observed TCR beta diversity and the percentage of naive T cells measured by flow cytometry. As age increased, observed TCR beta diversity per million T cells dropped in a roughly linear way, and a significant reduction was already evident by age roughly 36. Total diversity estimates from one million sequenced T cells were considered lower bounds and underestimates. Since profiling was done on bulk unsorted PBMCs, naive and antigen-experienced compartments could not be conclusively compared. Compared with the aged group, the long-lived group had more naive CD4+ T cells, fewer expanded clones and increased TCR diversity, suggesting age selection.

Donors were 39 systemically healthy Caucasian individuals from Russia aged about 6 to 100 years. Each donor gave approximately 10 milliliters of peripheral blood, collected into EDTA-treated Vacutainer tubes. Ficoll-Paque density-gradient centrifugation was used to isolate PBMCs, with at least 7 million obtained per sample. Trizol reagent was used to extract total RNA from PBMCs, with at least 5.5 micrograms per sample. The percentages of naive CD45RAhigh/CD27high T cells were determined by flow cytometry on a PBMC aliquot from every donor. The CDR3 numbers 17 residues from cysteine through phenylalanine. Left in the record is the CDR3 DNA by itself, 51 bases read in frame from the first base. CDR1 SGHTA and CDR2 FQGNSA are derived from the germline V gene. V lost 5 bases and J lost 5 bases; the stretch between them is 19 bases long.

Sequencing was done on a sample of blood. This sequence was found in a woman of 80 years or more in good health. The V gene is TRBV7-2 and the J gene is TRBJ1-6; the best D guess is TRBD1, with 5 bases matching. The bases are TGTGCCAGCAGCCAAAGGAAGGGGTCGAACGATAATTCACCCCTCCACTTT. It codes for CASSQRKGSNDNSPLHF.